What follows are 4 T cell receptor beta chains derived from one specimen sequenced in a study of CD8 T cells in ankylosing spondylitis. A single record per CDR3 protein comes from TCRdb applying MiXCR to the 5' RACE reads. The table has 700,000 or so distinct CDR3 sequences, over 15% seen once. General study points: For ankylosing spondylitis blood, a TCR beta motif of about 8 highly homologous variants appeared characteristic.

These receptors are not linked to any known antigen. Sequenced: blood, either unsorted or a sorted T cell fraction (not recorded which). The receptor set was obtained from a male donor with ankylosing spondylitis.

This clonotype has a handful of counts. CDR3 sequence reads: CSAPGGEGYGYTF. CDR3 in DNA: TGCAGCGCCCCGGGGGGGGAGGGCTATGGCTACACCTTC. J is TRBJ1-2 and V is TRBV29-1, with a possible D match to TRBD1 (5 bases). The CDR3 spans 13 residues. V was shortened by 7 bases and J by 4 bases, with 16 bases between the two germline ends. Germline CDR1 and CDR2: SQVTM and ANQGSEA.

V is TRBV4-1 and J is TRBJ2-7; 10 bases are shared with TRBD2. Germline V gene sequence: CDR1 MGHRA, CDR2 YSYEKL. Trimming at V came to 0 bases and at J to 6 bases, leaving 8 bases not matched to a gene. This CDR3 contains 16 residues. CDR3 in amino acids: CASSQDWLAGAVEQYF. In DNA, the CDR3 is TGCGCCAGCAGCCAAGATTGGCTAGCGGGAGCGGTCGAGCAGTACTTC.

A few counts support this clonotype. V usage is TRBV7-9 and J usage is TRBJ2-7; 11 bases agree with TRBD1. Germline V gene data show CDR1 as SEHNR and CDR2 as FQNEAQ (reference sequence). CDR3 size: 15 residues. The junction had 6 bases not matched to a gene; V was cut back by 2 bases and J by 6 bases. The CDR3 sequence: CASSLPGTGGSEQYF. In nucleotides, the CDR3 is TGTGCCAGCAGCTTACCCGGGACAGGGGGATCCGAGCAGTACTTC.

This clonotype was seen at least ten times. CDR3 loop: CASNRRGSSYNEQFF. CDR3 coding DNA: TGTGCCAGCAATCGGCGGGGTAGCTCCTACAATGAGCAGTTCTTC. The gene calls are TRBV7-2 and TRBJ2-1; a weak D match, TRBD2 (6 bases). The germline gives CDR1 SGHTA, CDR2 FQGNSA. With 7 bases removed from V and 0 bases from J, the gap between germline ends came to 13 bases. This CDR3 region has 15 residues.